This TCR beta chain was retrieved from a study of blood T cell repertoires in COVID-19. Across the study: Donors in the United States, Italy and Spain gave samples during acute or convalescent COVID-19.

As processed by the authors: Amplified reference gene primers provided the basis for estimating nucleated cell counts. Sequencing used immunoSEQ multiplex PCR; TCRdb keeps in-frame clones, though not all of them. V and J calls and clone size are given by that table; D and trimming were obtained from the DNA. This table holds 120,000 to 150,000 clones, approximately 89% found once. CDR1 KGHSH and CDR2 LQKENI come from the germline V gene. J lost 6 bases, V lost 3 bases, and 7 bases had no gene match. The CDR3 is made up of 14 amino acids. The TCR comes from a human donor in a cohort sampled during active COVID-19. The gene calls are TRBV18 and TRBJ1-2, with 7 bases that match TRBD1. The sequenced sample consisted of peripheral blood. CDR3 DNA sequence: TGTGCCAGCTCACCGGCAGGGGGTATCCATGGCTACACCTTC. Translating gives CASSPAGGIHGYTF.